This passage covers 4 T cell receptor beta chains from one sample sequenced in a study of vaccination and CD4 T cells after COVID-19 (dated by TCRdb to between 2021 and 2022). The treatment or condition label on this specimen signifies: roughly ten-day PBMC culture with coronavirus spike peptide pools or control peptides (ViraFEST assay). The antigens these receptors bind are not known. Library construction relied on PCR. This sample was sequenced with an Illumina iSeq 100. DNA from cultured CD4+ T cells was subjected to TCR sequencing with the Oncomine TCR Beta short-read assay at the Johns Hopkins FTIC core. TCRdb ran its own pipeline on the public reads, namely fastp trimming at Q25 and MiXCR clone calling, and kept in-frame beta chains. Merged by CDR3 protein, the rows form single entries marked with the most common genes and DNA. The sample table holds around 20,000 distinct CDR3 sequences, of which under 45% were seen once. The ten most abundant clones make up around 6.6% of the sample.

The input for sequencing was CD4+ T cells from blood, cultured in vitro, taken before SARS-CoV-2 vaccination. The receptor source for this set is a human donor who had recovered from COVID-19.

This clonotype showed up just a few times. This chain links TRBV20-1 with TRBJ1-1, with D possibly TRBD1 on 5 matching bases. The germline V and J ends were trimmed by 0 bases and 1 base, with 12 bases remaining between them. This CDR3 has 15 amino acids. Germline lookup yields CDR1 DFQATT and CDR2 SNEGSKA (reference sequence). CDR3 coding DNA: TGCAGTGCTAGAGAGGGTAGTGGGGCGAACACTGAAGCTTTCTTT. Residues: CSAREGSGANTEAFF.

The CDR3 bases are TGTGCCAGTAGTAGTTCCCTTGAGCAGTTCTTC. Translating it yields CASSSSLEQFF. The chain joins TRBV19 to TRBJ2-1, with no clear D. From germline, CDR1 is LNHDA and CDR2 SQIVND (reference sequence). The CDR3 covers 11 residues. The V and J ends lost 4 bases and 9 bases respectively, with 7 bases between them.

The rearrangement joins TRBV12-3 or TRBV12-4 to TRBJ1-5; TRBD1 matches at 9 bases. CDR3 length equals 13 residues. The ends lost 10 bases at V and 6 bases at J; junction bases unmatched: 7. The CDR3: CATKGTGTQPQHF. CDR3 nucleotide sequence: TGTGCCACCAAGGGGACAGGGACTCAGCCCCAGCATTTT.

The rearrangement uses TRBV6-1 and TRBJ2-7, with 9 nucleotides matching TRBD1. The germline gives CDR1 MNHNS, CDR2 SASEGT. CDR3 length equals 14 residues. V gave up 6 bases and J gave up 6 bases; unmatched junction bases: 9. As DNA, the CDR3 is TGTGCCAGCAGACCCCCGGGACAGGGAAGCGAGCAGTACTTC. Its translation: CASRPPGQGSEQYF.